This T cell receptor beta chain derives from a study of shared clonotypes between healthy human individuals. Naive CD8 isolation took CD45RO-negative cells positively selected for CCR7 and excluded terminally differentiated effector memory CD45RA+ cells. Libraries were prepared by immunoSEQ multiplex PCR; TCRdb keeps only in-frame clonotypes and omits some of them. The sample has approximately 2,200,000 clones, 85% to 95% seen once. The CDR3 contains 13 residues. V lost 3 bases to trimming and J lost 5 bases, with 11 bases between them. The germline gives CDR1 GTSNPN, CDR2 SVGIG (reference sequence).

The sequencing input was naive CD8+ T cells from PBMCs. The V and J genes are TRBV30 and TRBJ2-4, with D unclear. This clonotype was obtained from a man aged 18 to 35 in good health. Some clones in this sample may be carry-over from other donors' samples. The CDR3 bases are TGTGCCTGGAGGGGAATTGGCGAAAACATTCAGTACTTC. It yields the protein CAWRGIGENIQYF.